Below are 22 T cell receptor beta chains sequenced from a single sample in a study of CD8 T cells in Susac syndrome. Reverse transcription of roughly 0.5 to 1 ug RNA used random hexamers. TCRdb itself ran the immunoSEQ multiplex PCR reads through MiXCR, one entry per CDR3 protein. The top ten clones hold approximately 0.075% of a sample with about 160,000 distinct CDR3 sequences, around 90% of them seen once. The sample taken for sequencing was CD4+ T cells from PBMCs. Source of these receptors: a human donor in good health.

This chain joins TRBV2 and TRBJ2-3; perhaps D is TRBD1 or TRBD2 (6 bases each). Germline V gene lookup returns CDR1 SNHLY and CDR2 FYNNEI. V shed 6 bases and J shed 4 bases, with 17 bases lying between them. The CDR3 is made up of 15 amino acids. In DNA, the CDR3 is TGTGCCAGCAGCGCGGGACACCCGCCTGCAGATACGCAGTATTTT. Translated, it gives CASSAGHPPADTQYF. The whole variable domain, remainder taken from reference TRBV2 and TRBJ2-3, is EPEVTQTPSHQVTQMGQEVILRCVPISNHLYFYWYRQILGQKVEFLVSFYNNEISEKSEIFDDQFSVERPDGSNFTLKIRSTKLEDSAMYFCASSAGHPPADTQYFGPGTRLTVL.

The rearrangement joins TRBV3-1 to TRBJ1-2; 8 bases line up with TRBD1. The CDR3 runs to 16 residues. The V segment lost 3 bases and the J segment 1 base; nucleotides outside the gene matches: 7. Germline CDR1 and CDR2: LGHDT and YNNKEL (reference sequence). CDR3 loop: CASSHTQGGGNYGYTF. CDR3 bases: TGTGCCAGCAGCCATACACAGGGGGGAGGTAACTATGGCTACACCTTC.

The V gene is TRBV5-4, the J gene TRBJ1-4; D perhaps matches TRBD1 (5 bases). Germline V gene data show CDR1 as SGHNT and CDR2 as YYREEE (reference sequence). This CDR3 region has 15 residues. V was cut by 4 bases and J by 10 bases, with 20 bases left in between. CDR3 sequence (DNA): TGTGCCAGCAGCCCCCGGGAACCCGGGGGTGGAAAACTGTTTTTT. Encoded protein: CASSPREPGGGKLFF.

This chain joins TRBV20-1 and TRBJ2-1, with 7 positions matching TRBD2. V lost 5 bases, J lost 4 bases, and 11 bases stayed unmatched. CDR1 is DFQATT and CDR2 is SNEGSKA in the germline V gene (reference sequence). The CDR3 length is 15 residues. The CDR3 spells CSAFGRGETYNEQFF. CDR3 coding DNA: TGCAGTGCTTTTGGCCGGGGGGAGACATACAATGAGCAGTTCTTC.

This CDR3 is CASSQGVGYQETQYF. In DNA form, the CDR3 reads TGCGCCAGCAGCCAAGGTGTGGGTTACCAAGAGACCCAGTACTTC. This rearrangement joins TRBV4-3 to TRBJ2-5; D not certain. The CDR3 loop spans 15 amino acids. The V gene's germline CDR1 is LGHNA and CDR2 YSLEER. The V end was cut by 1 base, the J end by 0 bases, with 9 bases between.

The chain employs TRBV19 and TRBJ2-1; 7 bases are shared with TRBD2. Germline V lookup: CDR1 LNHDA, CDR2 SQIVND (reference sequence). This CDR3 has 14 residues. Trimming removed 4 bases from V and 4 bases from J; junction bases left unmatched: 4. The CDR3 region is CASSKVGGYNEQFF. The CDR3 DNA reads TGTGCCAGTAGTAAGGTGGGAGGGTACAATGAGCAGTTCTTC.

The chain employs TRBV7-2 and TRBJ1-5, with D perhaps matching TRBD1 (5 bases). Germline CDR1 is SGHTA and CDR2 is FQGNSA. The CDR3 has 16 residues. The germline V and J ends were trimmed by 5 bases and 6 bases, with 20 bases remaining between them. In nucleotides, the CDR3 is TGTGCCAGCAGCCCCCAATGGCAGGGCTTGGGTCAGCCCCAGCATTTT. This sequence encodes CASSPQWQGLGQPQHF.

The gene calls are TRBV5-4 and TRBJ1-4; 7 bases are shared with TRBD1. V was pared by 2 bases and J by 8 bases, with 6 bases of the junction left unmatched. CDR1 is SGHNT and CDR2 is YYREEE in the germline V gene (reference sequence). This CDR3 is 14 amino acids long. The DNA for the CDR3 is TGTGCCAGCAGCTTTGACAGGGTTGGGGAAAAACTGTTTTTT. Protein: CASSFDRVGEKLFF.

This chain joins TRBV28 and TRBJ2-7; D is ambiguous. The CDR3 length is 12 residues. Germline CDR1 reads MDHEN; CDR2 reads SYDVKM. Between the trimmed V and J ends, which lost 8 bases and 3 bases, there was a span of 11 bases. The CDR3 loop is CASCRRSYEQYF. The CDR3 DNA follows: TGTGCCAGCTGCAGGCGCAGCTACGAGCAGTACTTC.

The chain joins TRBV5-1 to TRBJ1-1; 7 bases agree with TRBD1. V trimming: 1 base; J trimming: 1 base; junction bases outside the gene matches: 7. Germline assignment: CDR1 SGHRS and CDR2 YFSETQ. The CDR3 runs to 16 residues. The DNA for the CDR3 is TGCGCCAGCAGCTTGCGAACTGGACAGGCGAACACTGAAGCTTTCTTT. Translation gives CASSLRTGQANTEAFF. The full variable domain, in which reference TRBV5-1 and TRBJ1-1 provide the parts outside the CDR3, is KAGVTQTPRYLIKTRGQQVTLSCSPISGHRSVSWYQQTPGQGLQFLFEYFSETQRNKGNFPGRFSGRQFSNSRSEMNVSTLELGDSALYLCASSLRTGQANTEAFFGQGTRLTVV.

V usage is TRBV11-1 and J usage is TRBJ2-1, with 12 positions matching TRBD2. J was trimmed by 3 bases and V by 1 base; bases with no gene match: 19. The CDR3 spans 22 residues. Germline lookup yields CDR1 SGHAT and CDR2 FQDESV (reference sequence). The DNA of the CDR3 is TGTGCCAGCAGCTTAGTAGGTCTTAAGGGGTTCCCGACTAGCGGGAGCTACAATGAGCAGTTCTTC. Amino acids: CASSLVGLKGFPTSGSYNEQFF.

V and J are TRBV6-1 and TRBJ1-1, with 7 bases identical to TRBD1. The junction had 3 bases not matched to a gene; V was cut back by 1 base and J by 4 bases. The CDR3 is 14 residues long. The germline V gene has CDR1 MNHNS and CDR2 SASEGT. CDR3 region: CASSEEGAVTEAFF. The CDR3 DNA follows: TGTGCCAGCAGTGAAGAGGGGGCGGTCACTGAAGCTTTCTTT.

Here the CDR3 DNA reads TGTGCCAGCAGCCGACTAGAAGGAGACGAGCAGTACTTC. Its translation is CASSRLEGDEQYF. The rearrangement joins TRBV7-9 to TRBJ2-7; D might be TRBD2 (6 bases). Germline V gives CDR1 SEHNR, CDR2 FQNEAQ (reference sequence). Deletions cut 5 bases from V and 5 bases from J, with 13 bases between. The CDR3 loop spans 13 amino acids.

The V and J genes are TRBV5-6 and TRBJ1-5; TRBD1 aligns across 7 bases. J lost 2 bases, V lost 3 bases, and 11 bases had no gene match. This CDR3 comprises 17 residues. CDR1 and CDR2 from the germline V gene are SGHDT and YYEEEE. CDR3 DNA sequence: TGTGCCAGCAGCTCAAAAACAGGGGCTAATGGCAATCAGCCCCAGCATTTT. It translates to CASSSKTGANGNQPQHF.

This chain connects TRBV5-1 to TRBJ1-3; D uncertain. Germline values: CDR1 SGHRS, CDR2 YFSETQ. The germline V and J ends were trimmed by 0 bases and 0 bases, with 10 bases remaining between them. CDR3 size: 16 residues. For the CDR3, the DNA is TGCGCCAGCAGCTTGGAGGGAACGGGCTCTGGAAACACCATATATTTT. Translating gives CASSLEGTGSGNTIYF.

This chain connects TRBV12-3 or TRBV12-4 to TRBJ2-6; 10 positions agree with TRBD2. V gave up 5 bases and J gave up 0 bases; unmatched junction bases: 13. The CDR3 covers 20 residues. In DNA form, the CDR3 reads TGTGCCAGCAGTCCAAGAGGCATGCTAGCGGGAGACTCTGGGGCCAACGTCCTGACTTTC. Its protein product is CASSPRGMLAGDSGANVLTF.

The chain links TRBV5-1 to TRBJ2-5, with D unclear. The ends were cut back, 4 bases at V and 3 bases at J, with 10 bases in the middle. The CDR3 has 13 amino acids. Germline values: CDR1 SGHRS, CDR2 YFSETQ. CDR3 sequence reads: CASSPGPEETQYF. As DNA, the CDR3 is TGCGCCAGCAGCCCGGGCCCTGAAGAGACCCAGTACTTC.

This chain joins TRBV18 and TRBJ2-7; D is perhaps TRBD2 (6 bases). Germline V lookup: CDR1 KGHSH, CDR2 LQKENI. The CDR3 is 13 amino acids. V lost 2 bases and J 10 bases, leaving 15 bases between the germline ends. In nucleotides, the CDR3 is TGTGCCAGCTCACCAAGACCCTCGGAGGGTCAGTACTTC. As protein: CASSPRPSEGQYF.

The rearrangement links TRBV28 to TRBJ2-3, with 7 bases matching TRBD1. V lost 5 bases and J lost 2; bases outside the gene matches: 10. The CDR3 is made up of 16 amino acids. Germline assignment: CDR1 MDHEN and CDR2 SYDVKM. The CDR3 coding sequence is TGTGCCAGCAGTCTAGGACAGGACTTATACACAGATACGCAGTATTTT. Its translation is CASSLGQDLYTDTQYF.

This chain connects TRBV20-1 to TRBJ2-1; D possibly corresponds to TRBD2 (6 bases). The CDR3 contains 13 residues. Per germline, CDR1 DFQATT and CDR2 SNEGSKA (reference sequence). V was cut by 2 bases and J by 6 bases, with 11 bases left in between. In DNA, the CDR3 is TGCAGTGCTAGACGGGAGACTAGCAATGAGCAGTTCTTC. Residues: CSARRETSNEQFF.

CDR3 amino acids: CSAPAGTGQETQYF. The DNA for the CDR3 is TGCAGTGCCCCCGCGGGGACAGGGCAAGAGACCCAGTACTTC. The rearrangement joins TRBV20-1 to TRBJ2-5; 9 nucleotides agree with TRBD1. The CDR3 has 14 amino acids. Germline loops: CDR1 DFQATT, CDR2 SNEGSKA (reference sequence). V was pared by 6 bases and J by 2 bases, with 7 bases of the junction left unmatched.

This chain uses TRBV15 with TRBJ1-2, with 7 positions matching TRBD1. The CDR3 is made up of 15 amino acids. The V gene's germline CDR1 is LNHNV and CDR2 YYDKDF (reference sequence). The trim removed 0 bases at V and 5 bases at J, leaving 6 bases unmatched. The CDR3 coding sequence is TGTGCCACCAGCAGAGACCGGGGACAGCAATATGGCTACACCTTC. It specifies CATSRDRGQQYGYTF.